This T cell receptor beta chain is from a study of cytomegalovirus exposure and HLA in healthy donors. Whole-study results and caveats: In most subjects, TCR beta sequences reportedly gave accurate predictions of HLA-A and HLA-B alleles. Analyzed later, association rates of TCRs varied across HLA loci, with DRB1 most and HLA-C fewest. Presence/absence analyses supposed approximately even sequencing depth among donors.

The PCR used 60 Vbeta and 13 Jbeta primers. The authors' processing: Later analysis identified roughly 84 million unique TCR beta chains, about 11 million shared. Assay: immunoSEQ multiplex PCR; the TCRdb copy retains only in-frame clones and omits some. From that table come the V and J calls and clone size; the DNA was used to work out D and trimming. This table has some 150,000 clones, around 80% appearing once. CDR3 size: 13 residues. Germline CDR1 reads SNHLY; CDR2 reads FYNNEI. V was pared by 8 bases and J by 8 bases, with 8 bases of the junction left unmatched. As to this clone: As yet, its antigen is unknown.

The TCR was taken from a man aged 25-40 years in good health and CMV-seropositive. The V gene is TRBV2, the J gene TRBJ2-1; 8 nucleotides agree with TRBD2. The sequencing sample was made of PBMCs. This chain's CDR3 is CASAGPGGDEQFF. The CDR3 DNA reads TGTGCCAGCGCGGGTCCCGGGGGGGATGAGCAGTTCTTC.